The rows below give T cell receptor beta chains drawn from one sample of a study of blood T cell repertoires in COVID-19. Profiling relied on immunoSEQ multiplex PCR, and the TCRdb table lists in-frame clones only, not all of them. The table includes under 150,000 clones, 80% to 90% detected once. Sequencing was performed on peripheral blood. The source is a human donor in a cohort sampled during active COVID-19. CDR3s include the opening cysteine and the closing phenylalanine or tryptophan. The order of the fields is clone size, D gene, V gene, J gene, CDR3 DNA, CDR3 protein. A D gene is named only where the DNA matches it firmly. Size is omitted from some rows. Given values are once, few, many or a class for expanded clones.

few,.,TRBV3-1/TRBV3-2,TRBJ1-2,TGTGCCAGCAGCCAAGCTAGGGGAAACTATGGCTACACCTTC,CASSQARGNYGYTF
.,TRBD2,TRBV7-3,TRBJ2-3,TGTGCCAGCAGCCCCTCGCTAGCGGGGACAGATACGCAGTATTTT,CASSPSLAGTDTQYF
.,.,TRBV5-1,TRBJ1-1,TGCGCCAGCAGCTTGGCCCCAGATGACACTGAAGCTTTCTTT,CASSLAPDDTEAFF
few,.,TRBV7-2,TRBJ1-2,TGTGCCAGCAGCTTAGAGACAAGCTATGGCTACACCTTC,CASSLETSYGYTF
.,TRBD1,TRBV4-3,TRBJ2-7,TGCGCCAGCAGCCAAGGGGCGGGACAGGGGGCCTACGAGCAGTACTTC,CASSQGAGQGAYEQYF
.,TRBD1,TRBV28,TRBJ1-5,TGTGCCAGCAGTTACCCCGGACAGGTTTACGAGGCCCAGCATTTT,CASSYPGQVYEAQHF
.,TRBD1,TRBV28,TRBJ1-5,TGTGCCAGCAGGCCCCCGCGACAGGGGAGCCAGCCCCAGCATTTT,CASRPPRQGSQPQHF
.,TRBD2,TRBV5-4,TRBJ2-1,TGTGCCAGCAGCTTGGCCGGGCTAGCGGGGGCCTCCTACAATGAGCAGTTCTTC,CASSLAGLAGASYNEQFF
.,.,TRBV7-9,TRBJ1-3,TGTGCCAGCAGCCCCAGAGACGGGGTTTTGTCTGGAAACACCATATATTTT,CASSPRDGVLSGNTIYF
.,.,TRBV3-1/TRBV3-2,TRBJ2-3,TGTGCCAGCAGCCCCACCATCGCGAGGCCTAGCACAGATACGCAGTATTTT,CASSPTIARPSTDTQYF
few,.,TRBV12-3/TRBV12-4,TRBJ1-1,TGTGCCAGCAGTCGGACAGTAGGGACTGAAGCTTTCTTT,CASSRTVGTEAFF
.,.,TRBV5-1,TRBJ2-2,TGCGCCAGCAGCTCCCGGGACACCTACACCGGGGAGCTGTTTTTT,CASSSRDTYTGELFF
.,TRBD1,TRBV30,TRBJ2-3,TGTGCCTGGGGGACAGGGGGCGCAGATACGCAGTATTTT,CAWGTGGADTQYF
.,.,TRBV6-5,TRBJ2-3,TGTGCCAGCAGTCTCACGACAGCACAGAATACGCAGTATTTT,CASSLTTAQNTQYF
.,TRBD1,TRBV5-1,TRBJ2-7,TGCGCCAGCAGCTTACAGGGGGTTGAGCAGTACTTC,CASSLQGVEQYF
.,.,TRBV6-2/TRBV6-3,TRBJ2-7,TGTGCCAGCAGTTATGACTTATACGAGCAGTACTTC,CASSYDLYEQYF
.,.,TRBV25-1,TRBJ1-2,TGTGCCAGCAGTGAGGGTAAGAGGTATGGCTACACCTTC,CASSEGKRYGYTF
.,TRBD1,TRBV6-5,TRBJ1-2,TGTGCCAGCAGTCCGGACAGGGGACCGTATGGCTACACCTTC,CASSPDRGPYGYTF
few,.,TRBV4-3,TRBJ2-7,TGCGCCAGCAGCCAAGGCTACCAGGTGACCTACGAGCAGTACTTC,CASSQGYQVTYEQYF
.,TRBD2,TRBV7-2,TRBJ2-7,TGTGCCAGCAGCCCCAGCGGGGAGCCCTACGAGCAGTACTTC,CASSPSGEPYEQYF
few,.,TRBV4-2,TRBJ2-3,TGTGCCAGCAGCCCGAACCCCAGCGGTACAGATACGCAGTATTTT,CASSPNPSGTDTQYF